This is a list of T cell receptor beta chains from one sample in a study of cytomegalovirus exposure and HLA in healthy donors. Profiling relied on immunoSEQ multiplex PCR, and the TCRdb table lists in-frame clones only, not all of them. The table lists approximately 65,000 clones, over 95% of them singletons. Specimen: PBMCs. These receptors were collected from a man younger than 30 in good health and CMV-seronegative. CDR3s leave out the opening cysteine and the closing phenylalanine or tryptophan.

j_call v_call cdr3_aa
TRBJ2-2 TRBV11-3 ASSFFLAANTGELF
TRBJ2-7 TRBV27 SAGRGAYEQY
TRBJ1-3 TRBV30 AWRDRARGNTIY
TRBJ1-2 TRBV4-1 ASSQDGTGYGYT
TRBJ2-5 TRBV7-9 ASSLSARGSQETQY
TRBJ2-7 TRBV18 ASSQAGHSYEQY
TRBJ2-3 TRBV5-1 ASSLGSSGYTDTQY
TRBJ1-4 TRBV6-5 ASSSSGGKNEKLF
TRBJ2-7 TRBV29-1 SVLPGGRDYEQY
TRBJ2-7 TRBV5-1 ASSPGQGLHEQY
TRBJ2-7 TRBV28 ASSRLLDTTYEQY
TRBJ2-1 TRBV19 ASSIGVRSEQF
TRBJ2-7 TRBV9 ASSPRQGPFLEQY
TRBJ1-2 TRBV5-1 ASSQQPGQGLYGYT
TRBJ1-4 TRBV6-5 ASRTDRAKLF
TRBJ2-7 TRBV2 ASSAPTGSYEQY
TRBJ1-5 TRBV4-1 ASSQDLDRVIGQPQH
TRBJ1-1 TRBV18 ASSPAGTMNTEAF
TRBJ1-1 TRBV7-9 ASSLLGGTEAF
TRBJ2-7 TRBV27 ASSESGANEQY
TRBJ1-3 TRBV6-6 ASSYPGTGTGNTIY
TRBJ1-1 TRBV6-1 ATRQNTEAF
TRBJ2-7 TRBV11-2 ASSLAGGPYEQY
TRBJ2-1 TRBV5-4 ASSPGQGLNNEQF
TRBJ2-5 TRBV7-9 ASSLRRDRETQY